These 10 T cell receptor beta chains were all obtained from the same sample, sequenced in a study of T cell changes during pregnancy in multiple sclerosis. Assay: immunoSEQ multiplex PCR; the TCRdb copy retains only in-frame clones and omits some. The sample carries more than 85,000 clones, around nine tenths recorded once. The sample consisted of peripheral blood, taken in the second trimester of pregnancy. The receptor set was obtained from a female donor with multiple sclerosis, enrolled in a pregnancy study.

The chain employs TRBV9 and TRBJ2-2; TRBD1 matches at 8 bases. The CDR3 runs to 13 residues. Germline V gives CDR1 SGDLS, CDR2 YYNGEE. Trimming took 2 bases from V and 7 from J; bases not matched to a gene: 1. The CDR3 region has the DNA TGTGCCAGCAGCGTGACAGGGGTCGGGGAGCTGTTTTTT. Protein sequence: CASSVTGVGELFF.

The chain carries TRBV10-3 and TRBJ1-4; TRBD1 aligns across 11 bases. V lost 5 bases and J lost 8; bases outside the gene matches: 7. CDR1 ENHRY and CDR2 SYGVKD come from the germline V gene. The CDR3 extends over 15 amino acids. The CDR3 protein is CAISSTGQGGEKLFF. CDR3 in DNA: TGTGCCATCAGTTCGACGGGACAGGGGGGAGAAAAACTGTTTTTT.

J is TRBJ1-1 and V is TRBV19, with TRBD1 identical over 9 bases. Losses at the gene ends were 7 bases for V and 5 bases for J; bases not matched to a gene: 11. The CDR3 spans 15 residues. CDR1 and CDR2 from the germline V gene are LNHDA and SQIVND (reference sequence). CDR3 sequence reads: CASKQGAQGWTEAFF. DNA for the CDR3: TGTGCCAGTAAACAGGGGGCGCAGGGTTGGACTGAAGCTTTCTTT.

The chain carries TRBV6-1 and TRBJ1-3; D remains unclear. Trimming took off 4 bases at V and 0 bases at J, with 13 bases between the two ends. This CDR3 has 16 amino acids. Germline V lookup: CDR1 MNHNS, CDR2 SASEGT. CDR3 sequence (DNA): TGTGCCAGCAGTGGAGGGTCGGGCACCTCTGGAAACACCATATATTTT. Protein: CASSGGSGTSGNTIYF.

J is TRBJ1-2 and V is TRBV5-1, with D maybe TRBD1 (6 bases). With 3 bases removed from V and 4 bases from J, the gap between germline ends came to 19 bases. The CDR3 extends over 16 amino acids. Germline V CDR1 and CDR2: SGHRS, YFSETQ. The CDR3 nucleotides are TGCGCCAGCAGCTCCCCGGCCCAGGGGCCTGGCTATGGCTACACCTTC. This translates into CASSSPAQGPGYGYTF. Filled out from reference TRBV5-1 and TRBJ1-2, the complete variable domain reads KAGVTQTPRYLIKTRGQQVTLSCSPISGHRSVSWYQQTPGQGLQFLFEYFSETQRNKGNFPGRFSGRQFSNSRSEMNVSTLELGDSALYLCASSSPAQGPGYGYTFGSGTRLTVV.

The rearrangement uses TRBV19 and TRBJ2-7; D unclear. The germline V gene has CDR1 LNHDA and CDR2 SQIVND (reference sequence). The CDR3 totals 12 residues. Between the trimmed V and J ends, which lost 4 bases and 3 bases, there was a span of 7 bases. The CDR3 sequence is CASSNKIYEQYF. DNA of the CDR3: TGTGCCAGTAGTAACAAGATCTACGAGCAGTACTTC.

The CDR3 protein is CASSQEAGLPYNEQFF. CDR3 sequence (DNA): TGTGCCAGCAGCCAAGAAGCAGGGTTACCTTACAATGAGCAGTTCTTC. The chain couples TRBV14 to TRBJ2-1; a weak D match, TRBD1 (5 bases). Germline CDR1 and CDR2: SGHDN and FVKESK. V was trimmed by 0 bases and J by 4 bases, leaving 13 bases between them. This CDR3 has 16 residues.

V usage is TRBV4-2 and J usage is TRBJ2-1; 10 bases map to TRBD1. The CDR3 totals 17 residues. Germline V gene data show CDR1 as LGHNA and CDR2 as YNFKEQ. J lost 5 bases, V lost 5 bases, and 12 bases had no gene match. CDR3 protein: CASSSRTGTGANNEQFF. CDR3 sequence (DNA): TGTGCCAGCAGCTCCCGCACCGGGACAGGGGCCAACAATGAGCAGTTCTTC.

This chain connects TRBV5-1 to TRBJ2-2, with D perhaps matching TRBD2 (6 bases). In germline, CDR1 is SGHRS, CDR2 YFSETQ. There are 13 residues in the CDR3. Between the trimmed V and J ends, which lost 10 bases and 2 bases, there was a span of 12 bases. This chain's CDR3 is CASARDNTGELFF. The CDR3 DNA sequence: TGCGCCTCGGCGCGGGATAACACCGGGGAGCTGTTTTTT.

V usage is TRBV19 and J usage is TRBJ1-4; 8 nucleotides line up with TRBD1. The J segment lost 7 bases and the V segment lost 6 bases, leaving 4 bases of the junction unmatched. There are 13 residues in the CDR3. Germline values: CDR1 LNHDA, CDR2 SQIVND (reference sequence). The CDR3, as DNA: TGTGCCAGTAGCAGGGGGCGCGGTGAAAAACTGTTTTTT. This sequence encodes CASSRGRGEKLFF.